The clone carrying this T cell receptor beta chain was observed a handful of times. Antigen: not known. Method: immunoSEQ multiplex PCR; TCRdb's copy keeps in-frame clones and lacks some. The sample carries around 69,000 clones, 84% recorded once. There are 15 residues in the CDR3. Looked up from germline, CDR1 is SGHNT and CDR2 is YYREEE (reference sequence). The V gene lost 4 bases and the J gene lost 4 bases, with 15 bases spanning the gap. This specimen belongs to a study of T cell responses to AZD1222 COVID-19 vaccine. Whole-study results and caveats: Once two AZD1222 doses were given, Spike-specific TCR breadth and depth went up. Mapped onto spike, vaccine-associated CD4 TCRs spanned it and were dominant at 160-218 and 743-854. Only a handful of AZD1222 recipients, roughly 6 in all, had baseline seropositivity. Per reports, nearly half of all spike-specific TCRs target regions that are unmutated in variants.

This TCR was recovered from an adult in good health. The source material was peripheral blood, sampled on day 0 of AZD1222 vaccination. This chain links TRBV5-4 with TRBJ2-1; maybe TRBD1 (6 bases). DNA for the CDR3: TGTGCCAGCAGCCCGGGGACACCCGAGTACAATGAGCAGTTCTTC. Its protein product is CASSPGTPEYNEQFF.